These 10 T cell receptor beta chains were sequenced from one sample in a study of T cell responses to AZD1222 COVID-19 vaccine. Sequencing was performed with immunoSEQ multiplex PCR; in TCRdb, only in-frame clones are kept and a portion is missing. The sample shows 100,000 to 150,000 clones, about 88% of them seen only once. Sequenced here: peripheral blood, sampled on day 0 of AZD1222 vaccination. These TCRs come from an adult in good health.

The chain couples TRBV6-1 to TRBJ2-1; D call uncertain. V gave up 3 bases and J gave up 6 bases, with 6 bases separating them. The length of the CDR3 is 12 residues. Germline-derived CDR1 and CDR2 are MNHNS and SASEGT. CDR3 sequence reads: CASSEVRNEQFF. For the CDR3, the DNA is TGTGCCAGCAGTGAGGTCCGCAATGAGCAGTTCTTC.

This clone has only a few counts. The rearrangement links TRBV27 to TRBJ2-7, with 9 positions matching TRBD1. The CDR3 runs to 14 residues. Germline trimming cut 6 bases from V and 3 bases from J; bases unmatched to any gene: 6. Germline lookup yields CDR1 MNHEY and CDR2 SMNVEV (reference sequence). The CDR3 sequence: CASSPDRGNYEQYF. CDR3 nucleotide sequence: TGTGCCAGCAGCCCAGACAGGGGGAACTACGAGCAGTACTTC.

This chain connects TRBV7-2 to TRBJ1-5; 7 bases match TRBD1. CDR1 is SGHTA and CDR2 is FQGNSA in the germline V gene. This CDR3 is built from 14 residues. Trimming at V came to 4 bases and at J to 8 bases, leaving 8 bases not matched to a gene. Here the CDR3 DNA reads TGTGCCAGCAGCTCCCCGACAGGGAGAAAGCCCCAGCATTTT. Translating gives CASSSPTGRKPQHF.

The V gene is TRBV29-1, the J gene TRBJ1-1, with 8 bases aligning to TRBD1. J gave up 4 bases and V 4 bases, and 8 bases lay outside the gene matches. Germline loops: CDR1 SQVTM, CDR2 ANQGSEA. CDR3 length: 14 residues. Here the CDR3 reads CSVGTGYSTTEAFF. CDR3 DNA sequence: TGCAGCGTTGGGACAGGGTACTCCACCACTGAAGCTTTCTTT.

This clone occurred once. In the same sample, other DNA sequences code for this CDR3. The CDR3 loop reads CASSYGGGSNQPQHF. The CDR3 DNA sequence: TGTGCCAGCAGTTACGGAGGGGGAAGCAATCAGCCCCAGCATTTT. This sequence joins TRBV6-5 and TRBJ1-5; a possible D gene is TRBD1 (6 bases). Germline-derived CDR1 and CDR2 are MNHEY and SVGAGI. The length of the CDR3 is 15 residues. V lost 2 bases to trimming and J lost 1 base, with 9 bases between them.

This clone has more than one count but fewer than ten. The gene calls are TRBV14 and TRBJ1-6, with a possible D match to TRBD1 (6 bases). Trimming took 4 bases from V and 3 from J, leaving 13 bases between them. The CDR3 has 16 residues. Looked up from germline, CDR1 is SGHDN and CDR2 is FVKESK. The DNA for the CDR3 is TGTGCCAGCAGCCCCAGGGGTTTCGGCTATAATTCACCCCTCCACTTT. As protein: CASSPRGFGYNSPLHF.

The rearrangement uses TRBV10-3 and TRBJ2-3, with 11 bases matching TRBD2. Germline V lookup: CDR1 ENHRY, CDR2 SYGVKD. This CDR3 is 17 amino acids long. Trimming at V came to 10 bases and at J to 3 bases, leaving 15 bases not matched to a gene. CDR3 coding DNA: TGTGCCACCGCTGGCCAACTAGCGGGAGTTGAGACAGATACGCAGTATTTT. Its protein product is CATAGQLAGVETDTQYF.

This clone is a singleton in its sample. The gene calls are TRBV24-1 and TRBJ2-2; 7 nucleotides match TRBD2. From germline, CDR1 is KGHDR and CDR2 SFDVKD. After removal of 10 bases from V and 3 bases from J, the junction contained 7 bases not matched to a gene. This CDR3 region has 14 residues. This chain's CDR3 is CATRGGLDTGELFF. CDR3 nucleotides: TGTGCCACGAGGGGAGGGTTAGACACCGGGGAGCTGTTTTTT.

V usage is TRBV19 and J usage is TRBJ2-1, with 8 bases identical to TRBD1. This CDR3 is 15 amino acids long. CDR1 is LNHDA and CDR2 is SQIVND in the germline V gene (reference sequence). The ends lost 2 bases at V and 2 bases at J; junction bases unmatched: 2. CDR3 sequence reads: CASSISGGPYNEQFF. The CDR3 DNA reads as TGTGCCAGTAGTATATCAGGGGGCCCCTACAATGAGCAGTTCTTC.

This chain connects TRBV19 to TRBJ1-1; D is unresolved. The V and J ends lost 7 bases and 3 bases respectively, with 18 bases between them. Germline lookup yields CDR1 LNHDA and CDR2 SQIVND (reference sequence). The CDR3 totals 15 residues. This chain's CDR3 is CASMWVVGRDTEAFF. The CDR3 DNA reads as TGTGCCAGTATGTGGGTGGTGGGCCGAGACACTGAAGCTTTCTTT.